This entry lists 5 T cell receptor beta chains sequenced from one sample in a study of blood T cell repertoires in COVID-19. Sequencing was performed with immunoSEQ multiplex PCR; in TCRdb, only in-frame clones are kept and a portion is missing. The sample includes under 130,000 clones, approximately 62% of them seen just once. Sequenced sample: peripheral blood. The receptors shown here come from a man older than 75 with acute or convalescent COVID-19.

The chain links TRBV7-2 to TRBJ2-3, with D possibly matching TRBD1 (6 bases). The CDR3 covers 13 residues. Germline CDR1 SGHTA, CDR2 FQGNSA. Trimming left V 4 bases short and J 4 bases short, with 9 bases between. The CDR3 sequence: CASSSDRSDTQYF. CDR3 in DNA: TGTGCCAGCAGCTCCGACAGGTCAGATACGCAGTATTTT.

The chain recombines TRBV9 with TRBJ2-7; 10 bases fit TRBD2. This CDR3 has 16 residues. The germline CDR1 and CDR2 sequences are SGDLS and YYNGEE. The V and J ends lost 4 bases and 0 bases, in that order; junction bases with no gene match: 7. In nucleotides, the CDR3 is TGTGCCAGCAGCCCCCAAGCGGGAGGGAACTCCTACGAGCAGTACTTC. Amino acid sequence: CASSPQAGGNSYEQYF.

A single count supports this clone. This sequence joins TRBV5-4 and TRBJ2-1; 8 bases fit TRBD2. This CDR3 comprises 14 residues. Germline loops: CDR1 SGHNT, CDR2 YYREEE (reference sequence). Trimming cost V 3 bases and J 3 bases; bases outside gene matches: 2. Here the CDR3 DNA reads TGTGCCAGCAGCTCGGGGGGGGACTACAATGAGCAGTTCTTC. Protein: CASSSGGDYNEQFF.

The rearrangement uses TRBV28 and TRBJ2-3; 7 positions agree with TRBD2. V shed 6 bases and J 0 bases; nucleotides not matched to a gene: 9. The CDR3 consists of 16 residues. The germline V gene encodes CDR1 MDHEN and CDR2 SYDVKM. As DNA, the CDR3 is TGTGCCAGCAGAAGAGGGAGGGGCGGGAGCACAGATACGCAGTATTTT. Residues: CASRRGRGGSTDTQYF.

This clone was seen a few times. The chain combines TRBV29-1 with TRBJ1-1; 8 nucleotides align to TRBD1. CDR3 size: 11 residues. Germline CDR1 reads SQVTM; CDR2 reads ANQGSEA. V shed 7 bases, J shed 6 bases, and the junction held 4 bases outside the gene matches. The CDR3 loop is CSAEQGAEAFF. The CDR3 bases are TGCAGCGCGGAACAGGGGGCTGAAGCTTTCTTT.